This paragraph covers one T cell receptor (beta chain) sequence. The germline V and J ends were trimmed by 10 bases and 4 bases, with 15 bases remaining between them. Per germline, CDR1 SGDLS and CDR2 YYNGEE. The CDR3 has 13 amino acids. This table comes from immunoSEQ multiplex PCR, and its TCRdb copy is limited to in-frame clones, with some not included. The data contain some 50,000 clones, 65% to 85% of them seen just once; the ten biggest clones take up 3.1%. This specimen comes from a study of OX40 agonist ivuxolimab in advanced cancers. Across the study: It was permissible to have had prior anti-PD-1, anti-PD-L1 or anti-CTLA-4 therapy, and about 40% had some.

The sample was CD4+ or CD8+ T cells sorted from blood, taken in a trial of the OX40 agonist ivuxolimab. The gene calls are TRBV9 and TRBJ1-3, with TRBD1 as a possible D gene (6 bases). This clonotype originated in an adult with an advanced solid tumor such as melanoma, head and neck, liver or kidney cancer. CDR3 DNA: TGTGCCTTAGTCGGGGGGCTGGGAAACACCATATATTTT. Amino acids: CALVGGLGNTIYF.